The 9 T cell receptor beta chains listed next were all sequenced from one sample in a study of blood T cell repertoires in COVID-19. The protocol was immunoSEQ multiplex PCR, while the TCRdb copy is restricted to in-frame clones and leaves out a portion. Of roughly 300,000 clones in the sample, approximately 90% were seen once. Material for sequencing was PBMCs or T cells enriched from blood (not recorded which). The receptors originated from a woman under 30 who had recovered from COVID-19.

The chain has TRBV19 and TRBJ1-2, with TRBD1 identical over 8 bases. The CDR3 is 14 amino acids. CDR1 is LNHDA and CDR2 is SQIVND in the germline V gene (reference sequence). Losses at the gene ends were 7 bases for V and 4 bases for J; bases not matched to a gene: 8. As DNA, the CDR3 is TGTGCCAGTACCCCAACGACAGGGGCCTATGGCTACACCTTC. Translated: CASTPTTGAYGYTF.

V gene TRBV10-3 combines with J gene TRBJ2-7, with D possibly matching TRBD2 (7 bases). Trimming cost V 10 bases and J 3 bases, with 19 bases left between them. Germline V gene lookup returns CDR1 ENHRY and CDR2 SYGVKD. The CDR3 contains 14 residues. CDR3 region: CASHRGAGNYEQYF. As DNA, the CDR3 is TGTGCCAGCCATCGGGGGGCAGGTAACTACGAGCAGTACTTC.

The chain employs TRBV2 and TRBJ1-4; 7 bases map to TRBD1. J was trimmed by 4 bases and V by 6 bases; bases with no gene match: 5. In germline, CDR1 is SNHLY, CDR2 FYNNEI. The CDR3 is 14 amino acids. CDR3 sequence: CASREQGINEKLFF. DNA for the CDR3: TGTGCCAGCAGGGAACAGGGGATTAATGAAAAACTGTTTTTT. Full variable domain (rest looked up from reference TRBV2 and TRBJ1-4): EPEVTQTPSHQVTQMGQEVILRCVPISNHLYFYWYRQILGQKVEFLVSFYNNEISEKSEIFDDQFSVERPDGSNFTLKIRSTKLEDSAMYFCASREQGINEKLFFGSGTQLSVL.

This clone was counted only a few times. This rearrangement joins TRBV10-3 to TRBJ1-1; 7 bases align to TRBD1. V gave up 1 base and J gave up 1 base; unmatched junction bases: 3. The CDR3 has 15 residues. Germline values: CDR1 ENHRY, CDR2 SYGVKD. The CDR3 is CAISEYQGGNTEAFF. The DNA for the CDR3 is TGTGCCATCAGTGAGTACCAGGGGGGGAACACTGAAGCTTTCTTT.

This CDR3 is CSVGPSRGGGNTEAFF. CDR3 DNA sequence: TGCAGCGTGGGGCCTTCACGGGGAGGGGGGAACACTGAAGCTTTCTTT. The V call is TRBV29-1, the J call TRBJ1-1; D possibly corresponds to TRBD1 (6 bases). V was cut by 6 bases and J by 1 base, with 21 bases left in between. The length of the CDR3 is 16 residues. Germline CDR1 is SQVTM and CDR2 is ANQGSEA.

The chain uses TRBV5-1 and TRBJ1-6; maybe TRBD1 (5 bases). V was trimmed by 2 bases and J by 8 bases, leaving 5 bases between them. Per the germline V gene, CDR1 is SGHRS and CDR2 is YFSETQ. This CDR3 has 12 amino acids. Here the CDR3 reads CASSFRDSPLHF. CDR3 bases: TGCGCCAGCAGCTTCAGGGATTCACCCCTCCACTTT.

The CDR3 sequence is CASSSLGGGDEQFF. The CDR3 nucleotides are TGTGCCAGTAGTTCCCTTGGCGGGGGGGATGAGCAGTTCTTC. The chain recombines TRBV19 with TRBJ2-1, with 9 bases identical to TRBD2. The length of the CDR3 is 14 residues. Germline trimming cut 5 bases from V and 8 bases from J; bases unmatched to any gene: 7. Germline assignment: CDR1 LNHDA and CDR2 SQIVND (reference sequence).

The rearrangement uses TRBV9 and TRBJ2-7; D might be TRBD2 (6 bases). Trimming left V 3 bases short and J 4 bases short, with 17 bases between. This CDR3 region has 15 residues. The germline V gene has CDR1 SGDLS and CDR2 YYNGEE. The CDR3 nucleotides are TGTGCCAGCAGCGAATCGGGACTCCGAGGGTACGAGCAGTACTTC. Its protein is CASSESGLRGYEQYF.

The chain joins TRBV7-9 to TRBJ1-2; the D gene is possibly TRBD1 (5 bases). Germline lookup yields CDR1 SEHNR and CDR2 FQNEAQ (reference sequence). This CDR3 spans 11 amino acids. The V and J ends lost 6 bases and 8 bases respectively, with 10 bases between them. CDR3 amino acids: CASSPGYGYTF. Written as DNA, the CDR3 is TGTGCCAGCAGTCCAGGGTACGGCTACACCTTC.